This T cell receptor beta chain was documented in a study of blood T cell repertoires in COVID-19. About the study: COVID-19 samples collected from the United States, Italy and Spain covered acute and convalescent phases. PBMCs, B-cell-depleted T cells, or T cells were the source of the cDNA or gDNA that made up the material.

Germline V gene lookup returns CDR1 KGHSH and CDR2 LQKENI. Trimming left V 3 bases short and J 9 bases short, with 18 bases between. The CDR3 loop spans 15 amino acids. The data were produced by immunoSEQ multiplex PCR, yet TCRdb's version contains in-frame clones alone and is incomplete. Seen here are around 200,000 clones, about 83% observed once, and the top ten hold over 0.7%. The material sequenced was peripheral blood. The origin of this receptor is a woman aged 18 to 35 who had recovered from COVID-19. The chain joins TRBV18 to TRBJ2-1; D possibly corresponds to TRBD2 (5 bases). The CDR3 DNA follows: TGTGCCAGCTCACCTAGCCGGGAAAACTACGGTGAGCAGTTCTTC. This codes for CASSPSRENYGEQFF.